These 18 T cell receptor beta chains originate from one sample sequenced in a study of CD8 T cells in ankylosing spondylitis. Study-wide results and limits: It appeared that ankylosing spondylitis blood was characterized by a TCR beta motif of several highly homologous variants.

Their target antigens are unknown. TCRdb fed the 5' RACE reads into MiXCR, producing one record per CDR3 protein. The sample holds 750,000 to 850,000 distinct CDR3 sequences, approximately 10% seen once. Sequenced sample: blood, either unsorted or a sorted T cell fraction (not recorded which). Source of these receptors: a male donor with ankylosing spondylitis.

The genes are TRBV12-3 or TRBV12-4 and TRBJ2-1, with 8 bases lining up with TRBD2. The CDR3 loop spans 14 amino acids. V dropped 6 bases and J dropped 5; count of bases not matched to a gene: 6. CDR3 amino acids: CASSPTSAHNEQFF. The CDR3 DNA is TGTGCCAGCAGCCCGACTAGCGCGCACAATGAGCAGTTCTTC.

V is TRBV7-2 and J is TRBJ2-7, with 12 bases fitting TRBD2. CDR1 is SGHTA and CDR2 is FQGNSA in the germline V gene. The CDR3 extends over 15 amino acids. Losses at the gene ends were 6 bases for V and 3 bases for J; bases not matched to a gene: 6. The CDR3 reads CASSYTSGRFYEQYF. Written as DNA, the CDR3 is TGTGCCAGCAGTTATACTAGCGGGAGGTTCTACGAGCAGTACTTC.

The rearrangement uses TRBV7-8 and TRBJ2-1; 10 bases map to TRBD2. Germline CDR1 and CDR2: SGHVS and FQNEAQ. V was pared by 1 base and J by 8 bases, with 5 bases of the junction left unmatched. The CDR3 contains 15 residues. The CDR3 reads CASSLGAGGHDEQFF. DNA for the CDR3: TGTGCCAGCAGCTTAGGAGCGGGGGGGCATGATGAGCAGTTCTTC.

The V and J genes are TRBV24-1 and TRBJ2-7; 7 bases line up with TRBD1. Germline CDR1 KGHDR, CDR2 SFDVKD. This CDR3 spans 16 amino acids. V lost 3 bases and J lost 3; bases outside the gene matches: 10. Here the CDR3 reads CATSDISSGQHYEQYF. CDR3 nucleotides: TGTGCCACCAGTGATATATCATCGGGACAGCACTACGAGCAGTACTTC.

As DNA, the CDR3 is TGTGCCAGCAGTGTCCACAGGGGGCACAATCAGCCCCAGCATTTT. Protein sequence: CASSVHRGHNQPQHF. The V call is TRBV2, the J call TRBJ1-5, with TRBD1 matching 9 bases. V was clipped by 4 bases and J by 3 bases; unmatched bases: 4. The CDR3 extends over 15 amino acids. Looked up from germline, CDR1 is SNHLY and CDR2 is FYNNEI.

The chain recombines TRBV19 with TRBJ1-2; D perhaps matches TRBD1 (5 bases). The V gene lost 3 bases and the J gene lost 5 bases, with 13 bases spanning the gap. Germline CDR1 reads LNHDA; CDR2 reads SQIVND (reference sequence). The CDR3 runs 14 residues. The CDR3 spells CASSMAGMGYGYTF. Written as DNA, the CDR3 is TGTGCCAGTAGTATGGCAGGGATGGGGTATGGCTACACCTTC.

The CDR3 coding sequence is TGTGCCAGCAGCTTAGCGCAGGGACTAGCAGATCTCAAAAACATTCAGTACTTC. This codes for CASSLAQGLADLKNIQYF. The chain carries TRBV7-2 and TRBJ2-4; 9 bases align to TRBD2. Germline loops: CDR1 SGHTA, CDR2 FQGNSA. The CDR3 runs 18 residues. J gave up 3 bases and V 0 bases, and 9 bases lay outside the gene matches. The full variable domain, completed using reference TRBV7-2 and TRBJ2-4, is GAGVSQSPSNKVTEKGKDVELRCDPISGHTALYWYRQSLGQGLEFLIYFQGNSAPDKSGLPSDRFSAERTGGSVSTLTIQRTQQEDSAVYLCASSLAQGLADLKNIQYFGAGTRLSVL.

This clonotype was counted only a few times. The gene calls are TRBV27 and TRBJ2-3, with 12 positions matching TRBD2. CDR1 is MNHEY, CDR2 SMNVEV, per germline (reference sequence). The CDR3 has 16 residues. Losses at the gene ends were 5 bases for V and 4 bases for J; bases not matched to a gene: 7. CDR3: CASSPLLAGGSDTQYF. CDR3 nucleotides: TGTGCCAGCAGTCCGCTACTAGCGGGAGGATCAGATACGCAGTATTTT.

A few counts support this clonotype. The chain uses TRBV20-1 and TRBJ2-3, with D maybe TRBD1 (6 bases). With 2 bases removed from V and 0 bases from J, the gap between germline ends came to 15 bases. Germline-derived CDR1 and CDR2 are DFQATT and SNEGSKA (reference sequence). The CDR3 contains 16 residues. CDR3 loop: CSARFGAGASTDTQYF. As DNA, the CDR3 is TGCAGTGCTAGATTCGGGGCAGGGGCTAGCACAGATACGCAGTATTTT.

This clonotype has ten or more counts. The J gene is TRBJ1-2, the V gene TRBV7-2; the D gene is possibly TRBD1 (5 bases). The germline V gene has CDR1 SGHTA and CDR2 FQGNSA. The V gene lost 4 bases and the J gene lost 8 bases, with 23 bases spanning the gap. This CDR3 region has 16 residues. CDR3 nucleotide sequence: TGTGCCAGCAGCTCCCGGGGCCCTACCCAGGAAGGGGGCTACACCTTC. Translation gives CASSSRGPTQEGGYTF.

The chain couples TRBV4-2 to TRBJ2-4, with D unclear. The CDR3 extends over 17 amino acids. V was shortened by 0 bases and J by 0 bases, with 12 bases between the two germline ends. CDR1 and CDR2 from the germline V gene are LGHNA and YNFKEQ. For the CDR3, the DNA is TGTGCCAGCAGCCAAGAACCCTCAACAATAGCCAAAAACATTCAGTACTTC. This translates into CASSQEPSTIAKNIQYF.

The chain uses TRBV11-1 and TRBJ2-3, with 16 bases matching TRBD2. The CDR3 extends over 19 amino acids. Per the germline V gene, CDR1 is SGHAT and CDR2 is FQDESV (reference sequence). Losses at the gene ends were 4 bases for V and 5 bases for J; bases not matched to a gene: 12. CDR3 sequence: CASSSPSGLAGGRVDTQYF. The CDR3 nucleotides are TGTGCCAGCAGCTCCCCCTCGGGACTAGCGGGAGGGCGAGTAGATACGCAGTATTTT.

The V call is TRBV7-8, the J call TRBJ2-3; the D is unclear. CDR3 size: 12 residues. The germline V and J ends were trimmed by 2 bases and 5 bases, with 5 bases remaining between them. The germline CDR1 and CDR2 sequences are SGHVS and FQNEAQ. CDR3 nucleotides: TGTGCCAGCAGCTTAAGGATAGATACGCAGTATTTT. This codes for CASSLRIDTQYF.

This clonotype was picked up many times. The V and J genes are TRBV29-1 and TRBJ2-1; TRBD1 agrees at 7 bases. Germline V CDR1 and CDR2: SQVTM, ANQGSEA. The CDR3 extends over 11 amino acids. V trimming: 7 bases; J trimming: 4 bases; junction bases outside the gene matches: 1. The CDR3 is CSGQGYNEQFF. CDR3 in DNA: TGCAGCGGACAGGGTTACAATGAGCAGTTCTTC.

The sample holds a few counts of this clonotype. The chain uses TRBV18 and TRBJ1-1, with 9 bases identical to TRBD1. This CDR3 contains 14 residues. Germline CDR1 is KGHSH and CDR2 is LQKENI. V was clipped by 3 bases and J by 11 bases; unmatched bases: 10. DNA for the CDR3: TGTGCCAGCTCACCCCGGACAGGGGAGTTGGGGGCTTTCTTT. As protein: CASSPRTGELGAFF.

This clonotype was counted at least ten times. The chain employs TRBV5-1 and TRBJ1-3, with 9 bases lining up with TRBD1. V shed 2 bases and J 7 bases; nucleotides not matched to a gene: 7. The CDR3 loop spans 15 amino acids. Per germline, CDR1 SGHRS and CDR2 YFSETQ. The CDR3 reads CASSLSGTGINTIYF. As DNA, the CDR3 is TGCGCCAGCAGCTTATCCGGGACAGGGATTAACACCATATATTTT.

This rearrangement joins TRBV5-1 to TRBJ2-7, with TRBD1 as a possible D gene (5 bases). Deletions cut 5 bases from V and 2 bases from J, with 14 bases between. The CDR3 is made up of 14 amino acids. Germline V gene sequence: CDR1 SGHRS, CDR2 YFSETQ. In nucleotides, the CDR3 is TGCGCCAGCAGATCAGGGATAGGCACCTACGAGCAGTACTTC. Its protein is CASRSGIGTYEQYF.

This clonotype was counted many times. This CDR3 reads CSARERNTIYF. In DNA, the CDR3 is TGCAGTGCTAGAGAGCGAAACACCATATATTTT. The chain joins TRBV20-1 to TRBJ1-3, with unresolved D. The V end lost 0 bases, the J end lost 5 bases, and 2 bases lay between the germline ends. The CDR3 has 11 amino acids. Germline-derived CDR1 and CDR2 are DFQATT and SNEGSKA (reference sequence).